The next 7 T cell receptor beta chains were all read from a single sample in a study of spatial heterogeneity in lung cancer. Study findings and constraints: How many expanded intratumoral alpha and beta TCRs were present tracked the tumor mutation count, which was a count of nonsynonymous mutations.

These receptors' targets are unknown. MiXCR was run by TCRdb on the 5' RACE reads, yielding one entry per CDR3 protein. The sample contains 100,000 or so distinct CDR3 sequences, about 4.6% of which appear only once. Time point denoted: sample taken at primary tumor resection. The material was lung tumor tissue, obtained at surgery. These receptors were collected from a male donor with early-stage non-small cell lung cancer.

This clonotype was detected only a few times. This sequence joins TRBV18 and TRBJ2-7; D is undetermined. This CDR3 contains 16 residues. V lost 3 bases and J lost 3, with 18 bases in between. CDR1 and CDR2 (germline): KGHSH, LQKENI. CDR3 residues: CASSPPDGRSIYEQYF. The CDR3 DNA follows: TGTGCCAGCTCACCCCCCGACGGTAGGTCGATCTACGAGCAGTACTTC.

This clonotype was seen many times. The chain links TRBV12-3 or TRBV12-4 to TRBJ1-5; tentative D call: TRBD1 (6 bases). V lost 2 bases, J lost 7 bases, and 15 bases lay in between. This CDR3 spans 15 amino acids. The CDR3 DNA follows: TGTGCCAGCAGTTTAAGTTGGGGGGCCGACCAGCCCCAGCATTTT. It translates to CASSLSWGADQPQHF.

A few counts support this clonotype. The chain joins TRBV7-9 to TRBJ2-7, with D perhaps matching TRBD2 (5 bases). This CDR3 spans 13 amino acids. Trimming removed 7 bases from V and 2 bases from J, with 12 bases in between. Looked up from germline, CDR1 is SEHNR and CDR2 is FQNEAQ (reference sequence). The CDR3 loop reads CASTLVGTYEQYF. CDR3 DNA sequence: TGTGCCAGCACCCTAGTCGGGACCTACGAGCAGTACTTC.

This chain connects TRBV28 to TRBJ1-1; 10 bases are a match to TRBD1. V dropped 5 bases and J dropped 4; count of bases not matched to a gene: 10. CDR3 size: 16 residues. Looked up from germline, CDR1 is MDHEN and CDR2 is SYDVKM. CDR3 loop: CASSAGTGAKGTEAFF. CDR3 bases: TGTGCCAGCAGTGCGGGGACAGGGGCCAAAGGCACTGAAGCTTTCTTT. Filled out from reference TRBV28 and TRBJ1-1, the complete variable domain reads DVKVTQSSRYLVKRTGEKVFLECVQDMDHENMFWYRQDPGLGLRLIYFSYDVKMKEKGDIPEGYSVSREKKERFSLILESASTNQTSMYLCASSAGTGAKGTEAFFGQGTRLTVV.

Ten or more counts support this clonotype. J is TRBJ2-1 and V is TRBV20-1; D unresolved. V was cut by 2 bases and J by 5 bases, with 16 bases left in between. Germline V gene data show CDR1 as DFQATT and CDR2 as SNEGSKA (reference sequence). The CDR3 has 15 residues. CDR3 coding DNA: TGCAGTGCTAGATGGGGTAGGGTAACCAACAATGAGCAGTTCTTC. Amino acids: CSARWGRVTNNEQFF.

The chain combines TRBV15 with TRBJ2-3; TRBD1 agrees at 8 bases. This CDR3 spans 14 amino acids. V lost 1 base to trimming and J lost 7 bases; unmatched junction nucleotides: 4. CDR1 and CDR2 from the germline V gene are LNHNV and YYDKDF (reference sequence). Written as DNA, the CDR3 is TGTGCCACCAGCAGAGCAGGGGGCGCGAATACGCAGTATTTT. It yields the protein CATSRAGGANTQYF.

This clonotype was seen many times. The V gene is TRBV20-1, the J gene TRBJ2-5; 7 bases are a match to TRBD2. There are 14 residues in the CDR3. J was trimmed by 5 bases and V by 6 bases; bases with no gene match: 12. The germline V gene has CDR1 DFQATT and CDR2 SNEGSKA (reference sequence). The CDR3 region has the DNA TGCAGTGCCAAACCCGGGACTACTCGGGAGACCCAGTACTTC. The encoded protein is CSAKPGTTRETQYF.